These 13 T cell receptor beta chains came from one sample sequenced in a study of cytomegalovirus exposure and HLA in healthy donors (dated by TCRdb to about 2017). The library was built by means of the immunoSEQ multiplex PCR assay. A mixture of 60 forward primers for TCR Vbeta segments and 13 reverse primers for TCR Jbeta segments was used in the multiplex PCR. This immuneACCESS table, as held by TCRdb, lists in-frame sequences with V and J called but not all clones. Of the missing ones, under half trace to an unresolved V gene in checked studies; the others have no known cause. The sample includes under 200,000 clones, with roughly 83% observed a single time. The ten largest clones capture approximately 2.4% of the sample. The specimen sequenced was PBMCs. The source is a woman aged 45-60 years in good health and CMV-seronegative.

This chain connects TRBV5-1 to TRBJ1-6; D ambiguous. The germline V gene has CDR1 SGHRS and CDR2 YFSETQ. This CDR3 spans 15 amino acids. Trimming took 3 bases from V and 9 from J, leaving 16 bases between them. The CDR3 DNA sequence: TGCGCCAGCAGCTCGGTCCCAGTGCCAGGTTCACCCCTCCACTTT. This encodes CASSSVPVPGSPLHF.

Only a few counts were recorded for this clone. This sequence joins TRBV18 and TRBJ1-1, with TRBD1 identical over 7 bases. The germline gives CDR1 KGHSH, CDR2 LQKENI. With 6 bases clipped from V and 0 bases from J, the junction kept 10 bases outside the gene matches. The CDR3 totals 16 residues. The CDR3 reads CASSSGTVPMNTEAFF. The CDR3 bases are TGTGCCAGCTCTTCTGGGACAGTCCCAATGAACACTGAAGCTTTCTTT.

This chain joins TRBV7-2 and TRBJ1-5, with unresolved D. Trimming shortened V by 2 bases and J by 0 bases, and 8 bases separated the two germline ends. The CDR3 has 15 amino acids. CDR1 is SGHTA and CDR2 is FQGNSA in the germline V gene. The CDR3 region has the DNA TGTGCCAGCAGCTTAACGAGGCATAGCAATCAGCCCCAGCATTTT. Encoded protein: CASSLTRHSNQPQHF.

The rearrangement links TRBV11-2 to TRBJ2-2, with 7 bases identical to TRBD1. J gave up 0 bases and V 4 bases, and 2 bases lay outside the gene matches. Germline V gene lookup returns CDR1 SGHAT and CDR2 FQNNGV. The CDR3 loop spans 15 amino acids. As DNA, the CDR3 is TGTGCCAGCAGCTCCGGGACAGCGAACACCGGGGAGCTGTTTTTT. Translated: CASSSGTANTGELFF.

The V and J genes are TRBV15 and TRBJ2-1, with a tentative D call TRBD2 (6 bases). CDR3 length: 13 amino acids. Trimming took off 0 bases at V and 9 bases at J, with 9 bases between the two ends. Germline CDR1 reads LNHNV; CDR2 reads YYDKDF (reference sequence). Here the CDR3 reads CATSRDVGGEQFF. CDR3 nucleotides: TGTGCCACCAGCAGAGATGTGGGGGGTGAGCAGTTCTTC.

As concerns this clone: Compared with germline, one end of the junction differs, possibly owing to a read error. V is TRBV7-2 and J is TRBJ2-6, with a possible D match to TRBD1 (5 bases). CDR3 length: 14 amino acids. The germline CDR1 and CDR2 sequences are SGHTA and FQGNSA. The CDR3 coding sequence is TGTGCCAGCAAGCTCGACTCTGGGGCCAACGTCCTAACTTTC. Encoded protein: CASKLDSGANVLTF.

By sample share, this clone is medium-sized. This chain uses TRBV6-4 with TRBJ2-3; TRBD2 aligns across 8 bases. Germline-derived CDR1 and CDR2 are MRHNA and SNTAGT. The V segment lost 4 bases and the J segment 4 bases; nucleotides outside the gene matches: 7. This CDR3 comprises 15 residues. CDR3 sequence (DNA): TGTGCCAGCAGTGTAGGAGCGGGGGAGGCAGATACGCAGTATTTT. It codes for CASSVGAGEADTQYF.

The V and J genes are TRBV7-8 and TRBJ1-5, with a possible D match to TRBD1 (6 bases). Trimming took 5 bases from V and 8 from J, leaving 16 bases between them. The CDR3 length is 14 residues. CDR1 is SGHVS and CDR2 is FQNEAQ in the germline V gene. The CDR3 protein is CASSHRDIDEPQHF. In nucleotides, the CDR3 is TGTGCCAGCAGCCACCGGGACATTGACGAGCCCCAGCATTTT.

This CDR3 reads CASSPSGRQPQHF. DNA of the CDR3: TGTGCCAGTAGTCCTAGTGGAAGGCAGCCCCAGCATTTT. This chain links TRBV19 with TRBJ1-5; D gene ambiguous. Trimming shortened V by 5 bases and J by 7 bases, and 12 bases separated the two germline ends. CDR1 and CDR2 from the germline V gene are LNHDA and SQIVND (reference sequence). This CDR3 has 13 amino acids.

The CDR3 spells CASSLSAEDTQYF. The CDR3 DNA is TGTGCCAGCAGCTTGTCGGCGGAAGATACGCAGTATTTT. The V call is TRBV5-6, the J call TRBJ2-3; no reliable D call. This CDR3 is 13 amino acids long. Deletions cut 1 base from V and 5 bases from J, with 8 bases between. Germline V CDR1 and CDR2: SGHDT, YYEEEE. The whole variable domain, filled in from reference TRBV5-6 and TRBJ2-3, reads DAGVTQSPTHLIKTRGQQVTLRCSPKSGHDTVSWYQQALGQGPQFIFQYYEEEERQRGNFPDRFSGHQFPNYSSELNVNALLLGDSALYLCASSLSAEDTQYFGPGTRLTVL.

The chain joins TRBV7-9 to TRBJ2-7; 7 bases agree with TRBD1. Germline trimming cut 6 bases from V and 5 bases from J; bases unmatched to any gene: 13. Germline V gene sequence: CDR1 SEHNR, CDR2 FQNEAQ (reference sequence). This CDR3 spans 15 amino acids. In DNA, the CDR3 is TGTGCCAGCAGTTTCTACAGGGGTAGTTTCGACGAGCAGTACTTC. This gives the protein CASSFYRGSFDEQYF.

The J gene is TRBJ1-4, the V gene TRBV28; D remains ambiguous. The germline V gene has CDR1 MDHEN and CDR2 SYDVKM. Between the trimmed V and J ends, which lost 8 bases and 8 bases, there was a span of 18 bases. This CDR3 comprises 14 residues. CDR3 residues: CASGIPTNSEKLFF. The CDR3 DNA reads TGTGCCAGCGGAATACCGACAAATTCGGAAAAACTGTTTTTT.

The rearrangement joins TRBV27 to TRBJ2-2, with 7 bases fitting TRBD2. CDR1 MNHEY and CDR2 SMNVEV come from the germline V gene (reference sequence). V shed 9 bases and J 2 bases; nucleotides not matched to a gene: 12. The CDR3 consists of 16 residues. The CDR3 nucleotides are TGTGCCAGTCGGGGGGAGGGGCTTCTTAACACCGGGGAGCTGTTTTTT. Translating it yields CASRGEGLLNTGELFF.